A selection of T cell receptor beta chains follows, all from one sample in a study of blood T cell repertoires in COVID-19. The data were produced by immunoSEQ multiplex PCR, yet TCRdb's version contains in-frame clones alone and is incomplete. The sample carries 350,000 to 400,000 clones, more than 85% recorded once. Material: PBMCs or T cells enriched from blood (not recorded which). These receptors were obtained from a woman in her thirties who had recovered from COVID-19. Both conserved end residues are part of each CDR3. D genes are given only for firm matches. The size field is filled for only some rows; it gives once, few, many or a size class.

J gene: TRBJ1-2
D gene: -
clone size: -
V gene: TRBV4-2
CDR3 length: 14
CDR3 DNA: TGTGCCAGCAGCCAAGTTAGCCAGAGTTACGGCTACACCTTC
CDR3 protein: CASSQVSQSYGYTF

J gene: TRBJ2-7
D gene: TRBD1
clone size: -
V gene: TRBV27
CDR3 length: 15
CDR3 DNA: TGTGCCAGCAGACGTCCCGGGACAGGGACCCCCGAGCAGTACTTC
CDR3 protein: CASRRPGTGTPEQYF

J gene: TRBJ2-1
D gene: TRBD2
clone size: -
V gene: TRBV7-2
CDR3 length: 15
CDR3 DNA: TGTGCCAGCAGTCGGGTGGCGGGAGAGGGGAATGAGCAGTTCTTC
CDR3 protein: CASSRVAGEGNEQFF

J gene: TRBJ2-7
D gene: TRBD1
clone size: -
V gene: TRBV10-2
CDR3 length: 14
CDR3 DNA: TGCGCCAGCATAGCCGGACAGGGAACGTCCGAGCAGTACTTC
CDR3 protein: CASIAGQGTSEQYF

J gene: TRBJ1-5
D gene: -
clone size: -
V gene: TRBV25-1
CDR3 length: 15
CDR3 DNA: TGTGCCAGCAGTGAAGGCGGGCGCGGCAATCAGCCCCAGCATTTT
CDR3 protein: CASSEGGRGNQPQHF

J gene: TRBJ2-3
D gene: TRBD2
clone size: -
V gene: TRBV3-1/TRBV3-2
CDR3 length: 22
CDR3 DNA: TGTGCCAGCAGTCAAGTTCCTCCTAGCGGGGGGGGATACCCTCCCGGCACAGATACGCAGTATTTT
CDR3 protein: CASSQVPPSGGGYPPGTDTQYF

J gene: TRBJ2-2
D gene: TRBD1
clone size: -
V gene: TRBV4-1
CDR3 length: 16
CDR3 DNA: TGCGCCAGCAGCCAAGATCCGGGACAGGGGTCCGGGGAGCTGTTTTTT
CDR3 protein: CASSQDPGQGSGELFF

J gene: TRBJ2-1
D gene: TRBD2
clone size: -
V gene: TRBV19
CDR3 length: 16
CDR3 DNA: TGTGCCAGTACCCCCTTCGGGACTAGCGGATACAATGAGCAGTTCTTC
CDR3 protein: CASTPFGTSGYNEQFF

J gene: TRBJ2-7
D gene: TRBD2
clone size: -
V gene: TRBV11-3
CDR3 length: 16
CDR3 DNA: TGTGCCAGCAGCCCAATGGGGCTAGCGGGAGGCCACGAGCAGTACTTC
CDR3 protein: CASSPMGLAGGHEQYF

J gene: TRBJ2-3
D gene: -
clone size: -
V gene: TRBV5-1
CDR3 length: 14
CDR3 DNA: TGCGCCAGCAGCCCAGGAAGCCCGGCGGATACGCAGTATTTT
CDR3 protein: CASSPGSPADTQYF

J gene: TRBJ1-1
D gene: -
clone size: -
V gene: TRBV7-9
CDR3 length: 14
CDR3 DNA: TGTGCCAGCAGCTTAGCGGGAGCGAACACTGAAGCTTTCTTT
CDR3 protein: CASSLAGANTEAFF

J gene: TRBJ2-2
D gene: -
clone size: -
V gene: TRBV11-3
CDR3 length: 14
CDR3 DNA: TGTGCCAGCAGCATGATCGGGGGCACCGGGGAGCTGTTTTTT
CDR3 protein: CASSMIGGTGELFF

J gene: TRBJ1-2
D gene: TRBD1
clone size: -
V gene: TRBV28
CDR3 length: 14
CDR3 DNA: TGTGCCAGCGGTTCTTCAGCCGGGACAGGGAAAGACACCTTC
CDR3 protein: CASGSSAGTGKDTF

J gene: TRBJ1-5
D gene: -
clone size: once
V gene: TRBV27
CDR3 length: 13
CDR3 DNA: TGTGCCAGCAGTTTTACAGGGTTGATGCCCCAGCATTTT
CDR3 protein: CASSFTGLMPQHF